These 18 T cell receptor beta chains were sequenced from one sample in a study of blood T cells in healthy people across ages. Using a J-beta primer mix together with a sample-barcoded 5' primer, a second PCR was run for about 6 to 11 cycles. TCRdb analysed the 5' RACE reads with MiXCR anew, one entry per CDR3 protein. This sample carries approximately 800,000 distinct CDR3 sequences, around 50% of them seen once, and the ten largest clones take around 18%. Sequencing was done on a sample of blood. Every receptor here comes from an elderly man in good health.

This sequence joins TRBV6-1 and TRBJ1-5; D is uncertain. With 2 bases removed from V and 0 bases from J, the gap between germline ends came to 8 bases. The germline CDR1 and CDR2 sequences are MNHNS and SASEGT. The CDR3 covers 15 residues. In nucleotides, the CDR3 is TGTGCCAGCAGTGAATTGCCAGTTAGCAATCAGCCCCAGCATTTT. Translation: CASSELPVSNQPQHF.

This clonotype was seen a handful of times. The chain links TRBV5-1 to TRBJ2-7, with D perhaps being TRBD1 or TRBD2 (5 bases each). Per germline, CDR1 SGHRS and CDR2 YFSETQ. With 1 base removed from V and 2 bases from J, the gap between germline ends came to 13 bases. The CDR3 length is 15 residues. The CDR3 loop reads CASSLNSRGTYEQYF. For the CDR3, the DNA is TGCGCCAGCAGCTTGAACTCCCGGGGCACCTACGAGCAGTACTTC. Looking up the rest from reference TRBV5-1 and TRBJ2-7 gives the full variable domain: KAGVTQTPRYLIKTRGQQVTLSCSPISGHRSVSWYQQTPGQGLQFLFEYFSETQRNKGNFPGRFSGRQFSNSRSEMNVSTLELGDSALYLCASSLNSRGTYEQYFGPGTRLTVT.

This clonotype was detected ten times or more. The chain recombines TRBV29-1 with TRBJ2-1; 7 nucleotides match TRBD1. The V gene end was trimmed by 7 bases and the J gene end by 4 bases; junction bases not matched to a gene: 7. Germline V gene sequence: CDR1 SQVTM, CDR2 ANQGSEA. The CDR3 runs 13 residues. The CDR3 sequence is CSAEGQTYNEQFF. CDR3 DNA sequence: TGCAGCGCTGAGGGACAGACGTACAATGAGCAGTTCTTC.

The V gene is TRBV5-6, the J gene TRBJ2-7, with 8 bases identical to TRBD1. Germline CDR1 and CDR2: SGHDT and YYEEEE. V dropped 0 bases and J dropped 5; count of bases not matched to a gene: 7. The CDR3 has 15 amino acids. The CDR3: CASSLVGQGADEQYF. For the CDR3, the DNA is TGTGCCAGCAGCTTGGTAGGCCAGGGGGCCGACGAGCAGTACTTC.

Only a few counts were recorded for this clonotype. The CDR3 sequence is CASSSGVAYNEQFF. The CDR3 DNA reads TGTGCCTCGAGCTCCGGGGTAGCGTACAATGAGCAGTTCTTC. This chain joins TRBV7-2 and TRBJ2-1, with a possible D match to TRBD2 (5 bases). Per germline, CDR1 SGHTA and CDR2 FQGNSA. V was shortened by 11 bases and J by 4 bases, with 18 bases between the two germline ends. The CDR3 runs 14 residues.

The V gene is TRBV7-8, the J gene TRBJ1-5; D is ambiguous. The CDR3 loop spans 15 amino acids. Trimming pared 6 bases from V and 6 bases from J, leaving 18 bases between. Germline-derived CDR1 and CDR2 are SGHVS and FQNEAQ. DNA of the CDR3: TGTGCCAGCAGTCCCCTCGGGCCCCTATTTCAGCCCCAGCATTTT. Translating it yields CASSPLGPLFQPQHF.

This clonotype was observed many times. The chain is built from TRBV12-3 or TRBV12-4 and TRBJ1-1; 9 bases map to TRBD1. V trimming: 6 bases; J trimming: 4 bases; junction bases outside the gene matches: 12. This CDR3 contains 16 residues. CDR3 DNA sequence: TGTGCCAGCAGCCCACCCACGGGGACAGGGAGCACTGAAGCTTTCTTT. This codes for CASSPPTGTGSTEAFF.

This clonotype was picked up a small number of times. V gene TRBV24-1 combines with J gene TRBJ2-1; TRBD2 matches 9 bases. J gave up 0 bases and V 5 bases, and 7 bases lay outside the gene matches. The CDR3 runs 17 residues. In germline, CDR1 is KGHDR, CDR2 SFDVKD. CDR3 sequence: CATSVSTSGSSYNEQFF. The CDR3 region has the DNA TGTGCCACCAGTGTCTCGACTAGCGGTAGCTCCTACAATGAGCAGTTCTTC.

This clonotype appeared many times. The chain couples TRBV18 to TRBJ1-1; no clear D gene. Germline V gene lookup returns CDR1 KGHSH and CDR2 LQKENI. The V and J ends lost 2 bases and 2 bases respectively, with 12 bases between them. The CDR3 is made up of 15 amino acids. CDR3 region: CASSPVPDLNTEAFF. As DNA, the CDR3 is TGTGCCAGCTCACCAGTGCCAGACTTAAACACTGAAGCTTTCTTT.

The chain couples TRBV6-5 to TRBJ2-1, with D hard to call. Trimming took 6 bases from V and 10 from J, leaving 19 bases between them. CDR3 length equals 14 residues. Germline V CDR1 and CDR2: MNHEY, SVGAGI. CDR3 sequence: CASSPDGPHTEQFF. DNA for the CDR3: TGTGCCAGCAGCCCCGACGGACCCCACACCGAGCAGTTCTTC.

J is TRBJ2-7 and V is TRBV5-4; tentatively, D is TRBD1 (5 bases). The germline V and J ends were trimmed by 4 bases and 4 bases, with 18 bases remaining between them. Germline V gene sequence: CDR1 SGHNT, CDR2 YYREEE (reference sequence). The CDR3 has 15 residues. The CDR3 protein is CASSPTLTESYEQYF. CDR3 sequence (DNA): TGTGCCAGCAGCCCTACCCTGACAGAATCTTACGAGCAGTACTTC.

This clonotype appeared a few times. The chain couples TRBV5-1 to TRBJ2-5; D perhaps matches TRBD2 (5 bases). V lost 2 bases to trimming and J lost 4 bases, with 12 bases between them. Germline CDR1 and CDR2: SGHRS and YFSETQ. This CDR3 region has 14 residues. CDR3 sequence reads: CASSLGSVAETQYF. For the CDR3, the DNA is TGCGCCAGCAGCTTAGGGAGCGTGGCAGAGACCCAGTACTTC.

For the CDR3, the DNA is TGTGCCACCAGCAGAGATATCAGGGAGGGGGCTGAAGCTTTCTTT. It translates to CATSRDIREGAEAFF. V usage is TRBV15 and J usage is TRBJ1-1, with TRBD1 as a possible D gene (6 bases). Looked up from germline, CDR1 is LNHNV and CDR2 is YYDKDF (reference sequence). CDR3 length equals 15 residues. The V and J ends lost 0 bases and 6 bases respectively, with 14 bases between them.

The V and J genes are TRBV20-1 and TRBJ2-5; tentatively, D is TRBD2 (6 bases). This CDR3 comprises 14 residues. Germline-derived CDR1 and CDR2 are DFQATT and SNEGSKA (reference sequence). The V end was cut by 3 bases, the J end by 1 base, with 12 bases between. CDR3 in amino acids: CSARNREPQETQYF. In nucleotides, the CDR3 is TGCAGTGCTAGGAACCGGGAGCCCCAAGAGACCCAGTACTTC.

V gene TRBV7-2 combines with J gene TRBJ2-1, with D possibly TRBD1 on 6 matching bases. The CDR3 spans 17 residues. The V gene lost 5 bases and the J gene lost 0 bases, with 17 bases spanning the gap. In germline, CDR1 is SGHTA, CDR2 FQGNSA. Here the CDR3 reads CASSPRGGRYSYNEQFF. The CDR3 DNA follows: TGTGCCAGCAGCCCACGAGGGGGACGATACTCCTACAATGAGCAGTTCTTC.

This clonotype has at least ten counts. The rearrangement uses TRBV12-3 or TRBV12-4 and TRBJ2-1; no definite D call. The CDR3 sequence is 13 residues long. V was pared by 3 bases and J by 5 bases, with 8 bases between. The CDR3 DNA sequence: TGTGCCAGCAGTTTTAACAGTCACAATGAGCAGTTCTTC. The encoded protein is CASSFNSHNEQFF.

The CDR3 spells CASRGAGVRETQFF. The CDR3 region has the DNA TGTGCCAGCAGGGGAGCGGGAGTCCGGGAGACCCAGTTCTTC. The rearrangement joins TRBV6-2 or TRBV6-3 to TRBJ2-5; 8 nucleotides match TRBD2. Gene TRBJ2-1 matches the end of the DNA better, so the J call may be wrong. The CDR3 runs to 14 residues. Looked up from germline, CDR1 is MNHEY and CDR2 is SVGEGT.

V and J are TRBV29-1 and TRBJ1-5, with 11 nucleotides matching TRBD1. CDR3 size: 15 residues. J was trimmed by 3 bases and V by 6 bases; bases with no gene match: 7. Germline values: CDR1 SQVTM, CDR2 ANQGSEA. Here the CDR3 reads CSVGGTGGNNQPQHF. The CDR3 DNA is TGCAGCGTGGGGGGGACAGGGGGTAACAATCAGCCCCAGCATTTT.